The following is a TCR beta chain sequence with its context. Between the trimmed V and J ends, which lost 2 bases and 7 bases, there was a span of 11 bases. From germline, CDR1 is GTSNPN and CDR2 SVGIG (reference sequence). The CDR3 extends over 13 amino acids. These data originate in a study of cytomegalovirus exposure and HLA in healthy donors. TCRdb's table, derived via immunoSEQ multiplex PCR, lists solely in-frame clones and lacks some. Altogether 150,000 to 200,000 clones are present, approximately 87% being singletons, with the ten largest covering roughly 1.4%. The specimen was PBMCs. V gene TRBV30 combines with J gene TRBJ2-2; a possible D gene is TRBD1 (5 bases). This clonotype was obtained from a woman in her twenties or thirties in good health and CMV-seronegative. In DNA, the CDR3 is TGTGCCTGGAGTAAAAGGGGTGGCGGGGAGCTGTTTTTT. Translated: CAWSKRGGGELFF.